The sequence of this TCR beta chain was determined in a study of cytomegalovirus exposure and HLA in healthy donors. In the study overall: Falling in the Caucasian-associated ancestry cluster were about four fifths of approximately 400 genotyped donors. General study findings and limits: Links to common viral pathogens appeared, in a later analysis, for several of the most significant clusters. Later analysis revealed greater clonal expansion in HLA-associated TCR beta chains than in equally common others. Relative to the roughly 700-donor mean, N-insertions were reportedly fewer in an Asian-associated ancestry cluster in a later analysis.

Details on this clone: Its matching antigen is unknown.

J lost 2 bases, V lost 5 bases, and 9 bases had no gene match. CDR3 length: 15 residues. Germline V gene sequence: CDR1 SGHNT, CDR2 YYREEE (reference sequence). PCR used 60 Vbeta primers and 13 Jbeta primers. This table comes from immunoSEQ multiplex PCR, and its TCRdb copy is limited to in-frame clones, with some not included. The data hold about 300,000 clones, with about nine tenths observed a single time. The specimen was PBMCs. The receptor comes from a man aged 40-49 years in good health and CMV-seropositive. The chain joins TRBV5-4 to TRBJ2-7, with TRBD1 matching 8 bases. The CDR3 nucleotides are TGTGCCAGCAGTCCCGGACAGGGAATCGCCTACGAGCAGTACTTC. This sequence encodes CASSPGQGIAYEQYF.